The 27 T cell receptor beta chains below all came from one sample that was sequenced in a study of PD-L1 blockade in urothelial cancer. The time point: peripheral blood 6 weeks after treatment start. TCRdb's copy holds only in-frame clones and misses some; the assay was immunoSEQ multiplex PCR. The table has 46,000 or so clones, 86% seen once. The starting material was PBMCs, obtained around atezolizumab (anti-PD-L1) treatment. Every receptor here comes from a man aged 55 to 70 with urothelial cancer.

V usage is TRBV11-3 and J usage is TRBJ1-6; unclear D gene. The V end lost 1 base, the J end lost 6 bases, and 13 bases lay between the germline ends. Germline loops: CDR1 SGHNT, CDR2 YENEEA. This CDR3 is 16 amino acids long. As DNA, the CDR3 is TGTGCCAGCAGCTTAGGTGGGCCGACTACTAATTCACCCCTCCACTTT. Translating gives CASSLGGPTTNSPLHF.

This rearrangement joins TRBV10-3 to TRBJ2-7; tentatively, D is TRBD2 (5 bases). The ends were cut back, 6 bases at V and 3 bases at J, with 12 bases in the middle. This CDR3 has 13 amino acids. The germline CDR1 and CDR2 sequences are ENHRY and SYGVKD. CDR3 residues: CAISSAGYYEQYF. CDR3 nucleotide sequence: TGTGCCATCAGCTCCGCGGGCTACTACGAGCAGTACTTC.

The chain links TRBV9 to TRBJ2-3, with 7 bases fitting TRBD1. CDR3 length: 15 amino acids. The V and J ends lost 4 bases and 0 bases, in that order; junction bases with no gene match: 5. Per germline, CDR1 SGDLS and CDR2 YYNGEE. CDR3 sequence: CASSLTGISTDTQYF. As DNA, the CDR3 is TGTGCCAGCAGCCTGACAGGGATTAGCACAGATACGCAGTATTTT.

The rearrangement joins TRBV10-3 to TRBJ2-3; TRBD2 agrees at 7 bases. Germline CDR1 reads ENHRY; CDR2 reads SYGVKD. J was trimmed by 2 bases and V by 3 bases; bases with no gene match: 5. This CDR3 is built from 15 residues. This chain's CDR3 is CAISDLAGDTDTQYF. The CDR3 nucleotides read TGTGCCATCAGTGACTTGGCGGGGGACACAGATACGCAGTATTTT.

The CDR3 region is CASGFPGGNQPQHF. The CDR3 nucleotides are TGCGCCAGCGGATTCCCAGGGGGCAATCAGCCCCAGCATTTT. V usage is TRBV5-1 and J usage is TRBJ1-5, with D perhaps matching TRBD1 (6 bases). Germline V CDR1 and CDR2: SGHRS, YFSETQ. The ends were cut back, 7 bases at V and 2 bases at J, with 13 bases in the middle. CDR3 length: 14 amino acids.

The rearrangement joins TRBV10-3 to TRBJ1-1, with TRBD1 identical over 9 bases. V trimming: 2 bases; J trimming: 5 bases; junction bases outside the gene matches: 6. Germline V gives CDR1 ENHRY, CDR2 SYGVKD. The CDR3 is 15 amino acids. CDR3 coding DNA: TGTGCCATCAGTGAGCCGGGACAGGGTAAGACTGAAGCTTTCTTT. Translating gives CAISEPGQGKTEAFF.

This chain joins TRBV5-1 and TRBJ2-1; D is perhaps TRBD1 (5 bases). Trimming pared 0 bases from V and 2 bases from J, leaving 9 bases between. This CDR3 region has 15 residues. The V gene's germline CDR1 is SGHRS and CDR2 YFSETQ. DNA for the CDR3: TGCGCCAGCAGCTTGGCTAGGGGAACCTACAATGAGCAGTTCTTC. As protein: CASSLARGTYNEQFF.

The chain links TRBV28 to TRBJ1-3, with a tentative D call TRBD1 (6 bases). This CDR3 has 14 amino acids. V was pared by 6 bases and J by 1 base, with 10 bases between. In germline, CDR1 is MDHEN, CDR2 SYDVKM. The CDR3 DNA is TGTGCCAGCAGCCAGACAGGTTCTGGAAACACCATATATTTT. Its translation: CASSQTGSGNTIYF. Looking up the rest from reference TRBV28 and TRBJ1-3 gives the full variable domain: DVKVTQSSRYLVKRTGEKVFLECVQDMDHENMFWYRQDPGLGLRLIYFSYDVKMKEKGDIPEGYSVSREKKERFSLILESASTNQTSMYLCASSQTGSGNTIYFGEGSWLTVV.

The chain is built from TRBV28 and TRBJ2-1, with TRBD1 matching over 7 bases. The junction had 16 bases not matched to a gene; V was cut back by 6 bases and J by 8 bases. The CDR3 runs to 16 residues. CDR1 is MDHEN, CDR2 SYDVKM, per germline. In DNA, the CDR3 is TGTGCCAGCAGCCTCCCCCCGACAGGGTTTGAGGATGAGCAGTTCTTC. Translation: CASSLPPTGFEDEQFF.

The chain has TRBV4-2 and TRBJ2-3; D remains unclear. This CDR3 has 15 amino acids. The ends were cut back, 1 base at V and 0 bases at J, with 8 bases in the middle. CDR1 and CDR2 (germline): LGHNA, YNFKEQ. CDR3 nucleotide sequence: TGTGCCAGCAGCCAAGCCCCCTACAGCACAGATACGCAGTATTTT. Amino acids: CASSQAPYSTDTQYF.

The chain is built from TRBV9 and TRBJ2-7; D is perhaps TRBD2 (7 bases). V dropped 7 bases and J dropped 1 base, with 15 bases sitting between them. Germline lookup yields CDR1 SGDLS and CDR2 YYNGEE. The CDR3 spans 14 residues. The CDR3 spells CASARGPTSYEQYF. DNA of the CDR3: TGTGCCAGCGCGCGGGGGCCAACTTCCTACGAGCAGTACTTC.

This sequence joins TRBV29-1 and TRBJ1-1; tentative D call: TRBD1 (5 bases). This CDR3 is built from 12 residues. Germline V CDR1 and CDR2: SQVTM, ANQGSEA. V dropped 1 base and J dropped 4 bases, with 7 bases sitting between them. The CDR3 coding sequence is TGCAGCGTTGAAGTGCAGGGCACTGAAGCTTTCTTT. Its translation: CSVEVQGTEAFF.

This chain's CDR3 is CACSRGQGPNEQFF. The DNA for the CDR3 is TGTGCCTGCTCCCGGGGACAGGGACCCAATGAGCAGTTCTTC. The chain carries TRBV6-5 and TRBJ2-1; 9 nucleotides align to TRBD1. V was clipped by 11 bases and J by 6 bases; unmatched bases: 11. The CDR3 contains 14 residues. The germline CDR1 and CDR2 sequences are MNHEY and SVGAGI.

The chain has TRBV6-1 and TRBJ1-3, with 8 bases aligning to TRBD1. Germline CDR1 reads MNHNS; CDR2 reads SASEGT. V was pared by 3 bases and J by 2 bases, with 6 bases of the junction left unmatched. This CDR3 region has 16 residues. DNA for the CDR3: TGTGCCAGCAGTGATTTTACAGGGGGAACTGGAAACACCATATATTTT. It yields the protein CASSDFTGGTGNTIYF.

The J gene is TRBJ2-2, the V gene TRBV2; 8 bases align to TRBD1. The V and J ends lost 6 bases and 2 bases, in that order; junction bases with no gene match: 5. The CDR3 spans 15 residues. CDR1 is SNHLY and CDR2 is FYNNEI in the germline V gene. CDR3 nucleotides: TGTGCCAGCAGCAAGGACAGGGTAAACACCGGGGAGCTGTTTTTT. It encodes CASSKDRVNTGELFF.

This chain uses TRBV2 with TRBJ1-5; D possibly corresponds to TRBD1 (5 bases). V lost 4 bases and J lost 4, with 14 bases in between. Germline CDR1 and CDR2: SNHLY and FYNNEI. CDR3 length equals 15 residues. The CDR3 protein is CASSVLMAGNQPQHF. The CDR3 bases are TGTGCCAGCAGTGTCCTGATGGCAGGGAATCAGCCCCAGCATTTT.

The chain joins TRBV7-8 to TRBJ1-1, with a weak D call TRBD1 (5 bases). The germline V gene has CDR1 SGHVS and CDR2 FQNEAQ. The CDR3 runs to 13 residues. Trimming stripped 2 bases from V and 5 bases from J, with 9 bases between. CDR3 sequence: CASSLWGGTEAFF. CDR3 coding DNA: TGTGCCAGCAGCTTATGGGGGGGGACTGAAGCTTTCTTT.

The V call is TRBV28, the J call TRBJ1-1; 7 positions agree with TRBD1. The CDR3 covers 16 residues. Germline CDR1 is MDHEN and CDR2 is SYDVKM. With V trimmed by 5 bases and J by 1 base, 10 bases remained unmatched. The CDR3 loop reads CASSPRLGTANTEAFF. The CDR3 DNA is TGTGCCAGCAGTCCACGCCTCGGGACAGCGAACACTGAAGCTTTCTTT.

This chain joins TRBV7-2 and TRBJ2-2, with 10 nucleotides matching TRBD1. V lost 5 bases and J lost 3; bases outside the gene matches: 12. CDR1 and CDR2 from the germline V gene are SGHTA and FQGNSA. The CDR3 sequence is 18 residues long. The CDR3 DNA is TGTGCCAGCAGCCGCCCCGCCGCCGGGACAGGGGACACCGGGGAGCTGTTTTTT. As protein: CASSRPAAGTGDTGELFF.

The V call is TRBV9, the J call TRBJ2-4, with D perhaps matching TRBD1 (7 bases). The CDR3 contains 15 residues. Germline V CDR1 and CDR2: SGDLS, YYNGEE. V shed 1 base and J shed 5 bases, with 13 bases lying between them. The CDR3 spells CASSVSGRGENIQYF. In DNA, the CDR3 is TGTGCCAGCAGCGTAAGTGGCAGGGGGGAAAACATTCAGTACTTC.

CDR3 nucleotides: TGTGCCAGCAGTGCCCCGGGGAGATACACTGAAGCTTTCTTT. Its protein is CASSAPGRYTEAFF. The rearrangement links TRBV2 to TRBJ1-1; D not certain. The germline V gene encodes CDR1 SNHLY and CDR2 FYNNEI. The CDR3 contains 14 residues. V was pared by 4 bases and J by 3 bases, with 12 bases between.

The chain carries TRBV28 and TRBJ1-2; no definite D call. Germline-derived CDR1 and CDR2 are MDHEN and SYDVKM. V lost 4 bases and J lost 1, with 10 bases in between. The CDR3 runs 14 residues. CDR3 coding DNA: TGTGCCAGCAGTTCGCCACAGATTAACTATGGCTACACCTTC. It encodes CASSSPQINYGYTF.

The chain has TRBV7-9 and TRBJ2-7; unclear D gene. Trimming left V 5 bases short and J 0 bases short, with 5 bases between. There are 12 residues in the CDR3. Germline V lookup: CDR1 SEHNR, CDR2 FQNEAQ (reference sequence). The CDR3 region is CASSASSYEQYF. The CDR3 DNA is TGTGCCAGCAGCGCTAGCTCCTACGAGCAGTACTTC.

This clone was observed a few times. The J gene is TRBJ1-1, the V gene TRBV30; no firm D call. The CDR3 covers 14 residues. Trimming took 3 bases from V and 1 from J, leaving 12 bases between them. CDR1 GTSNPN and CDR2 SVGIG come from the germline V gene (reference sequence). CDR3 nucleotide sequence: TGTGCCTGGAGCCGTGGGCGGGCGAACACTGAAGCTTTCTTT. It codes for CAWSRGRANTEAFF. The entire variable domain, with the rest obtained from reference TRBV30 and TRBJ1-1, is as follows: SQTIHQWPATLVQPVGSPLSLECTVEGTSNPNLYWYRQAAGRGLQLLFYSVGIGQISSEVPQNLSASRPQDRQFILSSKKLLLSDSGFYLCAWSRGRANTEAFFGQGTRLTVV.

The rearrangement links TRBV4-1 to TRBJ1-1; 8 nucleotides line up with TRBD1. The CDR3 is 18 residues long. The junction had 17 bases not matched to a gene; V was cut back by 5 bases and J by 3 bases. Germline-derived CDR1 and CDR2 are MGHRA and YSYEKL. CDR3 nucleotides: TGCGCCAGCAGCTCCCACCCTCAGGGGGCGTGGGCGGACACTGAAGCTTTCTTT. Amino acid sequence: CASSSHPQGAWADTEAFF.

The chain uses TRBV30 and TRBJ1-2; D unclear. CDR1 and CDR2 (germline): GTSNPN, SVGIG (reference sequence). Trimming shortened V by 0 bases and J by 5 bases, and 10 bases separated the two germline ends. The CDR3 is made up of 13 amino acids. CDR3: CAWSVERVYGYTF. The CDR3 nucleotides read TGTGCCTGGAGTGTTGAGAGAGTGTATGGCTACACCTTC. Combining the CDR3 with reference TRBV30 and TRBJ1-2 gives the whole variable domain SQTIHQWPATLVQPVGSPLSLECTVEGTSNPNLYWYRQAAGRGLQLLFYSVGIGQISSEVPQNLSASRPQDRQFILSSKKLLLSDSGFYLCAWSVERVYGYTFGSGTRLTVV.

The chain carries TRBV2 and TRBJ2-2; possibly TRBD2 for D (6 bases). V was cut by 7 bases and J by 0 bases, with 15 bases left in between. The germline V gene has CDR1 SNHLY and CDR2 FYNNEI. This CDR3 is 16 amino acids long. The CDR3 DNA follows: TGTGCCAGCAACCCGGGACTGATATCGAACACCGGGGAGCTGTTTTTT. Amino acids: CASNPGLISNTGELFF.